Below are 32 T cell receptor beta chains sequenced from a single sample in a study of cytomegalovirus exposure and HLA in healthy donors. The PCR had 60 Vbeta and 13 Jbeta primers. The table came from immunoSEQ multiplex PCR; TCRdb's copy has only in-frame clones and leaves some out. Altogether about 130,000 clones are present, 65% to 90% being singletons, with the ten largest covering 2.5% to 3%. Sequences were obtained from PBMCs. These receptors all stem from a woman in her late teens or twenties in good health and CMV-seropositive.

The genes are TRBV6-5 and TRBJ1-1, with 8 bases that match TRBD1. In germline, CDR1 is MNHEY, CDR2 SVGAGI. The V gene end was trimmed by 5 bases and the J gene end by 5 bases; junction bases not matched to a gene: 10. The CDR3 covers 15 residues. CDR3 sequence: CASSSQGARGTEAFF. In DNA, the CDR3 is TGTGCCAGCAGTAGCCAGGGGGCTCGGGGGACTGAAGCTTTCTTT.

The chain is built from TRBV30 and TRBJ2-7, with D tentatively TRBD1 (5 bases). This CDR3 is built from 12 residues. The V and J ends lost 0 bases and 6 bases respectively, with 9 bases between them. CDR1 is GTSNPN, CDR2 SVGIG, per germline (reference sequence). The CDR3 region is CAWSVLGAEQYF. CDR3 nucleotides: TGTGCCTGGAGTGTACTTGGGGCCGAGCAGTACTTC.

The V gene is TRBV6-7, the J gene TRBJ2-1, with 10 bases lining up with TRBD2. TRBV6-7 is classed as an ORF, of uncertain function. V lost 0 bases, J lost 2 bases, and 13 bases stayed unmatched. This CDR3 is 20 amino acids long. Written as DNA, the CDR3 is TGTGCCAGCAGTTACTCGATAAAGGCCCCTAGCGGGGGTACCTACAATGAGCAGTTCTTC. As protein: CASSYSIKAPSGGTYNEQFF.

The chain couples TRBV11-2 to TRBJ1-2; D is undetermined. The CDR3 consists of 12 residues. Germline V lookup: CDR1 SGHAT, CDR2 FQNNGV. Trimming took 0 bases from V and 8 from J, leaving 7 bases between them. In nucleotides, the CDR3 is TGTGCCAGCAGCTTAGATGCCCAGGGCTACACCTTC. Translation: CASSLDAQGYTF.

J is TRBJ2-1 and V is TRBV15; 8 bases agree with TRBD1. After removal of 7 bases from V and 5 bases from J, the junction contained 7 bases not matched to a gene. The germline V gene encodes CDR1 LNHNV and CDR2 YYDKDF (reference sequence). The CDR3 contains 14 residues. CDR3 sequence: CATTGQGDHNEQFF. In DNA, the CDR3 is TGTGCCACCACCGGACAGGGAGATCACAATGAGCAGTTCTTC.

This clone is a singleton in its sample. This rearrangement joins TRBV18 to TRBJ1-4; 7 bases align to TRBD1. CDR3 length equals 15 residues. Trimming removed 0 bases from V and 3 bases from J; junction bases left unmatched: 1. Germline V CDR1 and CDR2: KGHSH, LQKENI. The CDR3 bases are TGTGCCAGCTCACCACCGGGACAGTCTAATGAAAAACTGTTTTTT. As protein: CASSPPGQSNEKLFF.

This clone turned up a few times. CDR3 loop: CASSLGMSGGYYNEQFF. CDR3 sequence (DNA): TGTGCCAGCAGCTTGGGAATGAGCGGGGGGTATTACAATGAGCAGTTCTTC. The chain employs TRBV5-4 and TRBJ2-1; the match to TRBD2 covers 9 bases. The CDR3 runs 17 residues. Germline lookup yields CDR1 SGHNT and CDR2 YYREEE (reference sequence). Trimming at V came to 0 bases and at J to 4 bases, leaving 8 bases not matched to a gene.

Here the CDR3 reads CASSETDMNTEAFF. The CDR3 DNA is TGCGCCAGCAGCGAGACAGACATGAACACTGAAGCTTTCTTT. The chain joins TRBV5-1 to TRBJ1-1; a weak D match, TRBD1 (5 bases). CDR1 is SGHRS and CDR2 is YFSETQ in the germline V gene. V shed 4 bases and J shed 0 bases, with 10 bases lying between them. This CDR3 comprises 14 residues.

CDR3 in amino acids: CASSLDGVELFF. The CDR3 bases are TGCGCCAGCAGCTTGGACGGGGTGGAGCTGTTTTTT. V and J are TRBV5-1 and TRBJ2-2; weak D call: TRBD2 (5 bases). The CDR3 is 12 residues long. Germline V gene data show CDR1 as SGHRS and CDR2 as YFSETQ. Trimming stripped 0 bases from V and 10 bases from J, with 7 bases between.

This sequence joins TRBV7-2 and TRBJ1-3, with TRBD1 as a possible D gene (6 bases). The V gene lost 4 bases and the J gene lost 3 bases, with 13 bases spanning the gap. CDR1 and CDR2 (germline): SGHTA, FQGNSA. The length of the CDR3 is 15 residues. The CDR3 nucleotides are TGTGCCAGCAGCTCGCCGACAGGTAGTGGAAACACCATATATTTT. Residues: CASSSPTGSGNTIYF.

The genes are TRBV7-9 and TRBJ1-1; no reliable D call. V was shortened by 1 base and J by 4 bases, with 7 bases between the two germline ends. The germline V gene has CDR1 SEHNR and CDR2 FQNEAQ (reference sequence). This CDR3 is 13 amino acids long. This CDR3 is CASSLGSGTEAFF. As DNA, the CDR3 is TGTGCCAGCAGCTTAGGCAGTGGCACTGAAGCTTTCTTT.

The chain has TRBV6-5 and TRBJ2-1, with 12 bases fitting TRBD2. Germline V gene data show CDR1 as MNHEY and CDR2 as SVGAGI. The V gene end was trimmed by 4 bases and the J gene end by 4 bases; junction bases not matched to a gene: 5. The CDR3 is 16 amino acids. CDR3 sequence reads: CASSSIGLAGYNEQFF. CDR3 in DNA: TGTGCCAGCAGTTCAATAGGACTAGCGGGATACAATGAGCAGTTCTTC.

The CDR3 sequence is CASSQDVGPYNSPLHF. In nucleotides, the CDR3 is TGCGCCAGCAGCCAAGATGTGGGCCCCTATAATTCACCCCTCCACTTT. The V call is TRBV4-1, the J call TRBJ1-6; D gene uncertain. Trimming cost V 0 bases and J 2 bases, with 8 bases left between them. Germline CDR1 and CDR2: MGHRA and YSYEKL. There are 16 residues in the CDR3.

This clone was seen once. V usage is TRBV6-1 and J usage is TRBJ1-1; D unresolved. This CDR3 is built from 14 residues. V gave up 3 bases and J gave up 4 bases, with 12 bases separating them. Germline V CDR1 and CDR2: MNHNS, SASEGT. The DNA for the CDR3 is TGTGCCAGCAGTGAGCCGGGGAGGAGCACTGAAGCTTTCTTT. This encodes CASSEPGRSTEAFF.

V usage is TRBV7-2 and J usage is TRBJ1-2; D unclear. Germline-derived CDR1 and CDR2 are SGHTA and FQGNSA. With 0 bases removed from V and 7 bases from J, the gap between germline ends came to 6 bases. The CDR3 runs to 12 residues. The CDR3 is CASSLALAGYTF. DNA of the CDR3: TGTGCCAGCAGCTTAGCGTTGGCTGGCTACACCTTC.

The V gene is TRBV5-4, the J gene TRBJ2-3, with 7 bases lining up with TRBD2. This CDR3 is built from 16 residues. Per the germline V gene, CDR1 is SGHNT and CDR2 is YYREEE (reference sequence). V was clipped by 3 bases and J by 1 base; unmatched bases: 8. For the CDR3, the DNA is TGTGCCAGCAGCTCGGGGAGGGGTCCGGGCACAGATACGCAGTATTTT. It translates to CASSSGRGPGTDTQYF.

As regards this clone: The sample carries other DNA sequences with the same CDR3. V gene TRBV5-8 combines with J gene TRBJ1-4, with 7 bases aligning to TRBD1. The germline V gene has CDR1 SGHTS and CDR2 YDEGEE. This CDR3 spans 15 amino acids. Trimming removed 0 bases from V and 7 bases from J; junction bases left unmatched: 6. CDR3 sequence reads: CASSLDRGRSEKLFF. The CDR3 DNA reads TGTGCCAGCAGCTTGGATAGGGGGCGCAGTGAAAAACTGTTTTTT.

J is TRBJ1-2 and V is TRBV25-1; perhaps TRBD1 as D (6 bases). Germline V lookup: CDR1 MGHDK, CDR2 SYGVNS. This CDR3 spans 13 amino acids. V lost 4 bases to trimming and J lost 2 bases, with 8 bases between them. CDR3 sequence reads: CASSGTVNYGYTF. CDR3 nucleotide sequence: TGTGCCAGCAGTGGGACAGTCAACTATGGCTACACCTTC.

CDR3 in DNA: TGCAGCATCCGCGGGGAATCAGATACGCAGTATTTT. The encoded protein is CSIRGESDTQYF. This rearrangement joins TRBV29-1 to TRBJ2-3, with D maybe TRBD2 (6 bases). Trimming left V 8 bases short and J 4 bases short, with 13 bases between. CDR3 length equals 12 residues. From germline, CDR1 is SQVTM and CDR2 ANQGSEA.

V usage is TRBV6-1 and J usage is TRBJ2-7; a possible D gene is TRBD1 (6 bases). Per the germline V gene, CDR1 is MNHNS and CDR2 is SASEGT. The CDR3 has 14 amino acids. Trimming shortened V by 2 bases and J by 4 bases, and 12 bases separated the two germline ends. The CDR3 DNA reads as TGTGCCAGCAGTGAAATTGGGGGCGGGTACGAGCAGTACTTC. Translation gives CASSEIGGGYEQYF.

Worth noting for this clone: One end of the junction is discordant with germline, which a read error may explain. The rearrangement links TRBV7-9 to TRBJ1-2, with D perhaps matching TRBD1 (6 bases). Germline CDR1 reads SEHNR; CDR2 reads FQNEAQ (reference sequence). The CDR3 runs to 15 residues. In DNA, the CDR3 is TGTTCCAGCACCAGGGGACCCGACCGTAACTATGGCTACACCTTC. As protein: CSSTRGPDRNYGYTF.

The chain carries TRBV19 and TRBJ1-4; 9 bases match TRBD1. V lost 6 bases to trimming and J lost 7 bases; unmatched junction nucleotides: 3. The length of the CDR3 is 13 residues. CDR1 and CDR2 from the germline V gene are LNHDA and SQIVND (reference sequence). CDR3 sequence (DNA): TGTGCCAGTAGGACGGACAGGGGTGAAAAACTGTTTTTT. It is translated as CASRTDRGEKLFF.

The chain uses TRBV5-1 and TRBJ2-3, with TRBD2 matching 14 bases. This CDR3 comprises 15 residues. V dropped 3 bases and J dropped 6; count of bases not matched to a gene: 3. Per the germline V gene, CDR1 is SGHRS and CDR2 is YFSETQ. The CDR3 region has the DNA TGCGCCAGCAGCTCGACTAGCGGGGGGGCGGATACGCAGTATTTT. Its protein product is CASSSTSGGADTQYF.

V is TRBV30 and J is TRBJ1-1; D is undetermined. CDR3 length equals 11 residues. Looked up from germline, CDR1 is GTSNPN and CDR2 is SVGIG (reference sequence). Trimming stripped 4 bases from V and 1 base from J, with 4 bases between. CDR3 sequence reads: CAWIQNTEAFF. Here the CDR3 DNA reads TGTGCCTGGATTCAGAACACTGAAGCTTTCTTT.

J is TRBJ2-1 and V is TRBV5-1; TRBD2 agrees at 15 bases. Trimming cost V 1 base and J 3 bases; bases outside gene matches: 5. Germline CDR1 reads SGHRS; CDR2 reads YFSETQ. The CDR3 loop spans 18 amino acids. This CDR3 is CASSLWTSGGAYYNEQFF. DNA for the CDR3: TGCGCCAGCAGCTTGTGGACTAGCGGGGGGGCTTACTACAATGAGCAGTTCTTC.

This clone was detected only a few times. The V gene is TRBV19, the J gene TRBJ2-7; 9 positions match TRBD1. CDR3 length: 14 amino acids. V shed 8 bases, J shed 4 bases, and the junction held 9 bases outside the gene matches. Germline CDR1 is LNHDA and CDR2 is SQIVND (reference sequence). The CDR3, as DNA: TGTGCCAGTGAAACGACAGGGGGAAGTTACGAGCAGTACTTC. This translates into CASETTGGSYEQYF.

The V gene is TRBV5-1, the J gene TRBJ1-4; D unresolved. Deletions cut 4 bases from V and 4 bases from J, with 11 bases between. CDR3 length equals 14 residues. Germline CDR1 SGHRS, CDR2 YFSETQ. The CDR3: CASSPRQVNEKLFF. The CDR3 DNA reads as TGCGCCAGCAGCCCCCGACAAGTTAATGAAAAACTGTTTTTT. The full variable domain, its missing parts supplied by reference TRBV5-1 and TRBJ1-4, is KAGVTQTPRYLIKTRGQQVTLSCSPISGHRSVSWYQQTPGQGLQFLFEYFSETQRNKGNFPGRFSGRQFSNSRSEMNVSTLELGDSALYLCASSPRQVNEKLFFGSGTQLSVL.

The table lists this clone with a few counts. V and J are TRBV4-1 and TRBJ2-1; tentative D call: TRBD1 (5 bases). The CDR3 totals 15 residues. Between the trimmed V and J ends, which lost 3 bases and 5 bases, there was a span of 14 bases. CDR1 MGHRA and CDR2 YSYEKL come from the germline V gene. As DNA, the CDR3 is TGCGCCAGCAGCCATTCTGGGGCAGGGAACAATGAGCAGTTCTTC. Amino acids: CASSHSGAGNNEQFF.

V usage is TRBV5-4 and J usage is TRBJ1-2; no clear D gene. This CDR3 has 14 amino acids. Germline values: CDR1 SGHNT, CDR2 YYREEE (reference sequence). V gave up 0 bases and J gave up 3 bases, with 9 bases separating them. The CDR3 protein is CASSLDTKYYGYTF. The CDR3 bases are TGTGCCAGCAGCTTGGACACGAAATACTATGGCTACACCTTC.

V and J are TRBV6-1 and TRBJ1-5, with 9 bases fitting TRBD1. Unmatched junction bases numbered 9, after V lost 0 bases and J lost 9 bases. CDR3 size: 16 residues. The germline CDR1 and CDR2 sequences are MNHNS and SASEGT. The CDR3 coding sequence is TGTGCCAGCAGTGAAGCCGGGACAGGGTATAGTCGGCCCCAGCATTTT. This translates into CASSEAGTGYSRPQHF.

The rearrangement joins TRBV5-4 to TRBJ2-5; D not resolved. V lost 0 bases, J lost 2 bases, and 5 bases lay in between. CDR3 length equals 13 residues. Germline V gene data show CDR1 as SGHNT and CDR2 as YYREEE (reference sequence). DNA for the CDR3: TGTGCCAGCAGCTTGGACAGACAAGAGACCCAGTACTTC. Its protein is CASSLDRQETQYF.

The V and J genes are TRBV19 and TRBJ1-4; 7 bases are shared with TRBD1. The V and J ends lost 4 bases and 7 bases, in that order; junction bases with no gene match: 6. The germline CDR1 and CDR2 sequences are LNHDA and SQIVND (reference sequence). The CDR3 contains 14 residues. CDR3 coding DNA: TGTGCCAGTAGTACCCAGGGGGGCGGTGAAAAACTGTTTTTT. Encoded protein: CASSTQGGGEKLFF.